The rows below give T cell receptor beta chains drawn from one sample of a study of cytomegalovirus exposure and HLA in healthy donors. Libraries were prepared by immunoSEQ multiplex PCR; TCRdb keeps only in-frame clonotypes and omits some of them. The profile shows about 100,000 clones, about three quarters of them singletons. Sequenced input: PBMCs. These TCRs come from a male donor in good health and CMV-seropositive. CDR3s include the opening cysteine and the closing phenylalanine or tryptophan. A D gene is named only where the DNA matches it firmly. The size entry is marked missing in some rows and otherwise reads once, few, many or a size class.

v_gene	j_gene	abundance	d_gene	CDR3aa	CDR3nt
TRBV30	TRBJ1-1	-	-	CAWKGSNTEAFF	TGTGCCTGGAAGGGGTCCAACACTGAAGCTTTCTTT
TRBV30	TRBJ2-5	-	-	CAWSIQGAGEQYF	TGTGCCTGGAGCATACAAGGCGCCGGGGAGCAGTACTTC
TRBV6-5	TRBJ2-7	-	TRBD1	CASSYSGRGREQYF	TGTGCCAGCAGTTACTCGGGCAGGGGGCGGGAGCAGTACTTC
TRBV6-5	TRBJ2-5	-	-	CASSYIGSSETQYF	TGTGCCAGCAGTTACATTGGTAGTTCCGAGACCCAGTACTTC
TRBV5-1	TRBJ2-1	-	TRBD1	CASSFGQGQVDEQFF	TGCGCCAGCAGCTTCGGACAGGGCCAAGTCGATGAGCAGTTCTTC
TRBV4-1	TRBJ2-7	-	-	CASSQLGLGEQYF	TGCGCCAGCAGCCAACTGGGACTGGGCGAGCAGTACTTC
TRBV28	TRBJ1-4	-	TRBD1	CASRVGQGKNEKLFF	TGTGCCAGCAGGGTAGGACAGGGGAAGAATGAAAAACTGTTTTTT
TRBV9	TRBJ1-2	-	-	CASSVVGGPYGYTF	TGTGCCAGCAGCGTAGTAGGCGGTCCTTATGGCTACACCTTC
TRBV5-1	TRBJ1-2	-	-	CASSLDGRDGGYTF	TGCGCCAGCAGCTTGGATGGCAGGGATGGAGGCTACACCTTC
TRBV10-3	TRBJ2-1	once	-	CAISRPPGYNEQFF	TGTGCCATCAGCAGACCCCCAGGATACAATGAGCAGTTCTTC
TRBV6-1	TRBJ1-2	once	TRBD1	CASSEAGTGVYGYTF	TGTGCCAGCAGTGAAGCAGGGACAGGGGTCTATGGCTACACCTTC
TRBV5-4	TRBJ2-7	-	TRBD1	CASSLGTGQLVYEQYF	TGTGCCAGCAGCTTGGGGACGGGACAGCTTGTCTACGAGCAGTACTTC
TRBV4-3	TRBJ1-2	once	-	CASSHDQRPYGYTF	TGCGCCAGCAGCCATGACCAGCGTCCTTATGGCTACACCTTC
TRBV5-1	TRBJ2-1	-	-	CASSLYRGGEQFF	TGCGCCAGCAGCCTGTATCGGGGTGGTGAGCAGTTCTTC
TRBV18	TRBJ2-7	-	TRBD1	CASSPDRGQREQYF	TGTGCCAGCTCACCAGACAGGGGGCAGCGCGAGCAGTACTTC
TRBV7-9	TRBJ1-1	-	-	CASSPTGTQNTEAFF	TGTGCCAGCAGCCCCACCGGGACTCAAAACACTGAAGCTTTCTTT
TRBV5-1	TRBJ1-1	-	TRBD1	CASSLVGTGMNTEAFF	TGCGCCAGCAGCTTGGTTGGGACAGGGATGAACACTGAAGCTTTCTTT
TRBV6-5	TRBJ1-1	-	TRBD1	CASNRGGTEAFF	TGTGCCAGCAACAGGGGCGGCACTGAAGCTTTCTTT
TRBV5-1	TRBJ2-3	-	TRBD2	CASSLEGGGDTDTQYF	TGCGCCAGCAGCTTGGAGGGCGGGGGGGACACAGATACGCAGTATTTT
TRBV5-1	TRBJ2-2	-	TRBD1	CASETGGITGELFF	TGCGCCAGCGAAACAGGGGGCATCACCGGGGAGCTGTTTTTT
TRBV5-1	TRBJ2-5	-	-	CASRDKGGGPETQYF	TGCGCCAGCAGGGATAAGGGGGGGGGCCCGGAGACCCAGTACTTC
TRBV9	TRBJ2-5	-	-	CASSVEDGSGETQYF	TGTGCCAGCAGCGTAGAGGACGGGAGCGGGGAGACCCAGTACTTC
TRBV5-1	TRBJ1-6	-	-	CASSPRAAAKESVSLHF	TGCGCCAGCAGCCCCAGGGCGGCCGCTAAGGAATCGGTTTCCCTCCACTTT
TRBV29-1	TRBJ2-5	-	-	CSANRDAGGMETQYF	TGCAGCGCGAACCGGGACGCAGGGGGGATGGAGACCCAGTACTTC
TRBV23-1	TRBJ2-2	-	-	CASVQFTGELFF	TGCGCCAGCGTCCAGTTCACCGGGGAGCTGTTTTTT
TRBV30	TRBJ1-3	few	-	CAWSVLSGNTIYF	TGTGCCTGGAGTGTCCTCTCTGGAAACACCATATATTTT
TRBV27	TRBJ2-3	few	-	CASSSLSTDTQYF	TGTGCCAGCAGTTCACTTAGCACAGATACGCAGTATTTT
TRBV10-1	TRBJ1-1	-	-	CASSESGAVNTEAFF	TGCGCCAGCAGTGAGTCAGGGGCGGTGAACACTGAAGCTTTCTTT
TRBV5-1	TRBJ2-5	-	TRBD2	CASTQRTSGGFGETQYF	TGCGCCAGCACCCAACGGACTAGCGGGGGGTTTGGAGAGACCCAGTACTTC
TRBV13	TRBJ1-4	-	-	CASSKGRPGLGEKLFF	TGTGCCAGCAGCAAGGGGCGGCCCGGGTTAGGGGAAAAACTGTTTTTT
TRBV28	TRBJ2-6	-	TRBD1	CASSRPYRGPGANVLTF	TGTGCCAGCAGTCGCCCATACAGGGGGCCTGGGGCCAACGTCCTGACTTTC
TRBV7-9	TRBJ2-7	-	-	CASSLGAGSTYEQYF	TGTGCCAGCAGCTTAGGGGCGGGGTCCACCTACGAGCAGTACTTC
TRBV5-4	TRBJ2-1	-	TRBD1	CASSLTGGAYNEQFF	TGTGCCAGCAGCCTGACAGGGGGCGCCTACAATGAGCAGTTCTTC
TRBV15	TRBJ2-5	-	-	CATSRGGGGETQYF	TGTGCCACCAGCAGAGGAGGCGGCGGGGAGACCCAGTACTTC
TRBV10-3	TRBJ2-5	-	-	CAIRRDSQETQYF	TGTGCCATCAGACGGGACTCCCAAGAGACCCAGTACTTC
TRBV2	TRBJ2-7	-	-	CASSDPGRGWEYYEQYF	TGTGCCAGCAGTGACCCCGGACGGGGATGGGAATACTACGAGCAGTACTTC
TRBV7-2	TRBJ2-7	-	TRBD1	CASSSDRDRVYEQYF	TGTGCCAGCAGCTCCGACCGGGACAGGGTGTACGAGCAGTACTTC
TRBV7-2	TRBJ2-1	-	-	CASSSPTYNEQFF	TGTGCCAGCAGCTCGCCCACATACAATGAGCAGTTCTTC
TRBV6-5	TRBJ1-2	-	-	CASSYPGAQSLYGYTF	TGTGCCAGCAGTTACCCAGGGGCCCAAAGCCTCTATGGCTACACCTTC
TRBV9	TRBJ1-4	-	-	CASSVGSRVAANSEKLFF	TGTGCCAGCAGCGTAGGGTCGAGAGTAGCAGCTAATAGTGAAAAACTGTTTTTT
TRBV18	TRBJ1-6	few	-	CASSPPSDGNSPLHF	TGTGCCAGCTCACCACCCTCAGACGGGAATTCACCCCTCCACTTT
TRBV9	TRBJ2-7	-	TRBD1	CASSADREEGEQYF	TGTGCCAGCAGCGCCGACAGGGAAGAAGGCGAGCAGTACTTC
TRBV5-6	TRBJ2-5	-	TRBD2	CASSFAGRGDQETQYF	TGTGCCAGCAGCTTTGCCGGGCGGGGGGACCAAGAGACCCAGTACTTC
TRBV10-3	TRBJ1-1	-	-	CAISGPGQSDTEAFF	TGTGCCATCAGTGGTCCAGGACAATCGGACACTGAAGCTTTCTTT
TRBV7-9	TRBJ1-5	-	TRBD1	CASSSGQGERQPQHF	TGTGCCAGCAGCTCGGGACAGGGGGAGCGACAGCCCCAGCATTTT
TRBV9	TRBJ2-3	-	-	CASSVHLQPTDTQYF	TGTGCCAGCAGCGTACATTTACAGCCCACAGATACGCAGTATTTT
TRBV6-5	TRBJ2-7	once	-	CASSRPGVCEQYF	TGTGCCAGCAGTCGACCGGGGGTTTGCGAGCAGTACTTC
TRBV7-9	TRBJ1-5	-	-	CASSRGQYSNQPQHF	TGTGCCAGCAGCCGAGGACAGTATAGCAATCAGCCCCAGCATTTT
TRBV18	TRBJ1-1	-	TRBD1	CASSPGQGAEAFF	TGTGCCAGCTCACCAGGACAGGGGGCTGAAGCTTTCTTT
TRBV6-1	TRBJ1-1	-	TRBD1	CASSDRDRGRAFF	TGTGCCAGCAGTGATAGGGACAGGGGCCGGGCTTTCTTT